The T cell receptor beta chain under discussion was sequenced for a study of OX40 agonist ivuxolimab in advanced cancers. On the study more broadly: The patients received ivuxolimab by intravenous route every 2 weeks at 0.01 to 10 mg/kg.

About this clone itself: Its cognate antigen is unknown.

CDR1 SGDLS and CDR2 YYNGEE come from the germline V gene. V was clipped by 4 bases and J by 1 base, with 14 bases between them. The CDR3 covers 15 residues. Here immunoSEQ multiplex PCR was the method, and the copy in TCRdb shows in-frame clones only, minus some. The table has 65,000 to 95,000 clones, 90% to 95% seen once. Study-level points and caveats: The antigens recognized by the expanded peripheral T cells, that is their antigen specificity, were not determined.

The TCR was taken from an adult with an advanced solid tumor such as melanoma, head and neck, liver or kidney cancer. Here the sequenced sample was CD4+ or CD8+ T cells sorted from blood, taken in a trial of the OX40 agonist ivuxolimab. The chain employs TRBV9 and TRBJ1-1; no definite D call. The CDR3 is CASSPRSGSNTEAFF. As DNA, the CDR3 is TGTGCCAGCAGCCCCCGTTCGGGGTCGAACACTGAAGCTTTCTTT.